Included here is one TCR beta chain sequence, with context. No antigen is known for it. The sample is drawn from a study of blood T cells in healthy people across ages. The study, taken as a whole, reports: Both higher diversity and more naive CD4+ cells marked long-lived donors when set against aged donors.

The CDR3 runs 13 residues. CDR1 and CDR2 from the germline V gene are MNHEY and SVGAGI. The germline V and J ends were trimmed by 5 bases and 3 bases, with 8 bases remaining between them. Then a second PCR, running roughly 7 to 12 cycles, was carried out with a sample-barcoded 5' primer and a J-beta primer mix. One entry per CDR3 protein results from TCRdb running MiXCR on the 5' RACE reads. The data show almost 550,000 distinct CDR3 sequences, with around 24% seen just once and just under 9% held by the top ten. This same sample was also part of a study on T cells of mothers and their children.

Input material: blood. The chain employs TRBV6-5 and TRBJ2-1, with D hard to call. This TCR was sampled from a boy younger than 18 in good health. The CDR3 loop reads CASSPGRYNEQFF. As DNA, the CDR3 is TGTGCCAGCAGTCCCGGACGCTACAATGAGCAGTTCTTC.